This TCR beta chain appears in the sequencing data of a study of T cell responses to AZD1222 COVID-19 vaccine. Broader study findings: Donors, mostly white British, included more females; clonal diversity was possibly underestimated. Only a handful of people who got AZD1222 tested seropositive at baseline. Sampled repertoires all dated from after the peak T cell response.

Some clones are missing from TCRdb's copy, which holds only in-frame ones; the method was immunoSEQ multiplex PCR. This sample has about 120,000 clones, with about 92% found just once. The table lists this clone with a few counts. Its antigen is as yet unknown. The CDR3 consists of 17 residues. CDR1 is SGHDT, CDR2 YYEEEE, per germline. Deletions cut 1 base from V and 4 bases from J, with 18 bases between. This TCR was recovered from an adult in good health. The material sequenced was peripheral blood, taken on day 0 of MenACWY control vaccination. The rearrangement links TRBV5-6 to TRBJ1-3; D is possibly TRBD1 (6 bases). The CDR3 spells CASSLSPRGGLGNTIYF. The CDR3 DNA reads TGTGCCAGCAGCTTGTCTCCCCGCGGGGGGCTCGGAAACACCATATATTTT.